This T cell receptor beta chain was sequenced during a study of control samples from healthy donors and cancer patients. Germline loops: CDR1 WSHSY, CDR2 SAAADI. The length of the CDR3 is 15 residues. Losses at the gene ends were 6 bases for V and 6 bases for J; bases not matched to a gene: 8. TCRdb's copy holds only in-frame clones and misses some; the assay was immunoSEQ multiplex PCR. The sample shows roughly 130,000 clones, about 91% of them seen only once. The TCR sequence derives from a man between 18 and 29 years old in good health. The V and J genes are TRBV10-2 and TRBJ2-2, with 9 bases that match TRBD1. The material sequenced was blood. CDR3 sequence (DNA): TGCGCCAGCAGCCGGGACAGGGTTAGTCCCGGGGAGCTGTTTTTT. Its protein is CASSRDRVSPGELFF.